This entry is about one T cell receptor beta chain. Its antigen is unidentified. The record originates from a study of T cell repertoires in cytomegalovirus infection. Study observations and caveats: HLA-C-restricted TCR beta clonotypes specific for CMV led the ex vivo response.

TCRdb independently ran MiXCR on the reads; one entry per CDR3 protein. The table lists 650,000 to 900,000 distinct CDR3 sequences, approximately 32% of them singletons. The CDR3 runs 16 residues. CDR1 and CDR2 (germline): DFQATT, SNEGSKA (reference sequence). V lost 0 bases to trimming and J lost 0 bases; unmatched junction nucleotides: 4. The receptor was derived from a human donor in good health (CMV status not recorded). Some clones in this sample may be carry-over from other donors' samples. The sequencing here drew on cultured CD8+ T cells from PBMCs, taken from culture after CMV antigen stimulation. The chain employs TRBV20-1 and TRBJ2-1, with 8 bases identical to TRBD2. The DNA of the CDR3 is TGCAGTGCTAGAGATCAGCGGGGGATCTCCTACAATGAGCAGTTCTTC. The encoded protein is CSARDQRGISYNEQFF.